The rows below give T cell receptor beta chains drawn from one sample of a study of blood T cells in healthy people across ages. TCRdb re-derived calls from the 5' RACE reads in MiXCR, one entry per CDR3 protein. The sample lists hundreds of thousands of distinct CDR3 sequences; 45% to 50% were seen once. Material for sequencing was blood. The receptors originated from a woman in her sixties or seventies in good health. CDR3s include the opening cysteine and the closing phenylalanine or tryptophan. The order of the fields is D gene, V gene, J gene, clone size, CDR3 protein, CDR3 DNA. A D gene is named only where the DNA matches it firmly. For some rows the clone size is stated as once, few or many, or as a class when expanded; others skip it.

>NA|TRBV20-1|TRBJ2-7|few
CSARDLVQGGENEQYF
TGCAGTGCTAGAGATCTCGTCCAGGGAGGAGAAAACGAGCAGTACTTC
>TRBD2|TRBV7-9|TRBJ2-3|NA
CASSSGTSGVSTDTQYF
TGTGCCAGCAGTTCCGGGACTAGCGGGGTTAGCACAGATACGCAGTATTTT
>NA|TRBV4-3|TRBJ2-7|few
CASSQGIGRGDEQYF
TGCGCCAGCAGCCAAGGGATCGGCAGGGGCGACGAGCAGTACTTC
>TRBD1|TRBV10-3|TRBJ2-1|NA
CTISDLRDRGFYSYNEQFF
TGTACCATCAGTGATCTCCGGGACAGGGGCTTTTACTCCTACAATGAGCAGTTCTTC
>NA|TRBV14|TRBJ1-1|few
CASSRARTEAFF
TGTGCCAGCAGCCGAGCTCGGACTGAAGCTTTCTTT
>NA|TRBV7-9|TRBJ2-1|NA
CASSFDDSYNEQFF
TGTGCCAGCAGCTTCGACGACTCCTACAATGAGCAGTTCTTC
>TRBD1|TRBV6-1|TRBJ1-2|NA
CASSRGPSNYGYTF
TGTGCCAGTTCCAGGGGGCCATCTAACTATGGCTACACCTTC
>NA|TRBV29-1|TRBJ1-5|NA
CSGSAGFDQPQHF
TGCAGCGGTAGCGCAGGGTTTGATCAGCCCCAGCATTTT
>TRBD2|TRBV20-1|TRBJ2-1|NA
CSAIPGTSSKGSFF
TGCAGTGCTATTCCCGGGACTAGCAGCAAGGGATCGTTCTTC
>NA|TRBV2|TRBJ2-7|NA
CASSAALRKTSYEQYF
TGTGCCAGCAGCGCCGCCCTGAGAAAGACCTCCTACGAGCAGTACTTC
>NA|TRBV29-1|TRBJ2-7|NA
CSVDRSGQGGSYVQYF
TGCAGCGTCGATAGGTCAGGGCAGGGAGGCTCCTACGTGCAGTACTTC
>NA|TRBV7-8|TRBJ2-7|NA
CASSLVISRDRSYEQYF
TGTGCCAGCAGCTTAGTCATTAGTAGGGACCGCTCCTACGAGCAGTACTTC
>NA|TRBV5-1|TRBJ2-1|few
CASSQGGFDEQFF
TGCGCCAGCAGTCAAGGAGGGTTCGATGAGCAGTTCTTC
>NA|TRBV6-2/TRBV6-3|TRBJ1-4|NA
CASSAYKTTNEKLFF
TGTGCCAGCAGTGCATACAAGACAACTAATGAAAAACTGTTTTTT
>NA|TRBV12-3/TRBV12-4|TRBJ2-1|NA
CASSLRGKWDEQFF
TGTGCCAGCAGTTTAAGGGGTAAATGGGATGAGCAGTTCTTC
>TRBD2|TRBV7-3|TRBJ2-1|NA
CASSLSPKGGSSYNEQFF
TGTGCCAGCAGTCTTTCCCCCAAGGGAGGGAGCTCCTACAATGAGCAGTTCTTC
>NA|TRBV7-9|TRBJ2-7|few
CASSSYRYEQYF
TGTGCCAGCAGCTCATACCGCTACGAGCAGTACTTC
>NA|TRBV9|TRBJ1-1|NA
CASSPRGPRDTEAFF
TGTGCCAGCAGCCCGCGGGGACCCCGGGACACTGAAGCTTTCTTT
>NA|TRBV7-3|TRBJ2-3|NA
CASSVTLGPPTQYF
TGTGCCAGCAGCGTAACCCTAGGACCGCCTACGCAGTATTTT
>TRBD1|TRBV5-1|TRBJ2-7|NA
CASSGGQDPYEQYF
TGCGCCAGCAGCGGAGGACAGGATCCCTACGAGCAGTACTTC
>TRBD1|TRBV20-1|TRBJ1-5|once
CSARKGAGQPQHF
TGCAGTGCTCGAAAGGGGGCGGGGCAGCCCCAGCATTTT
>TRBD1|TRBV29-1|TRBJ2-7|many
CSVGGQGGDEQYF
TGCAGCGTGGGAGGACAGGGTGGCGACGAGCAGTACTTC
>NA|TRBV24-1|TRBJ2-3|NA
CATSDRRGGGNTQYF
TGTGCCACCAGTGATCGTAGGGGCGGTGGAAATACGCAGTATTTT
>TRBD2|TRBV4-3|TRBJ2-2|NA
CASSQIAGVPTGELFF
TGCGCCAGCAGCCAGATAGCGGGAGTCCCCACCGGGGAGCTGTTTTTT
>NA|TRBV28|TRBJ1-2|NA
CASSFRGRGYTF
TGTGCCAGCAGTTTTAGGGGTCGTGGCTACACCTTC
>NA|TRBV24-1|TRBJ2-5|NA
CATSAIGRGQETQYF
TGTGCCACCAGTGCCATCGGACGGGGCCAAGAGACCCAGTACTTC
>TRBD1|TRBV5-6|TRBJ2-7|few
CASSLPGQTTYEQYF
TGTGCCAGCAGCTTGCCGGGACAGACCACTTACGAGCAGTACTTC
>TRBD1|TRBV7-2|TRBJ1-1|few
CASSLGTGDGAFF
TGTGCCAGCAGCTTAGGGACAGGGGACGGAGCTTTCTTT
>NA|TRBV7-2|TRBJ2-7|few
CASSREWVLEQYF
TGTGCCAGCAGCCGTGAGTGGGTGCTGGAGCAGTACTTC
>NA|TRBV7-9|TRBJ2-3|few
CASSFHAPGADTQYF
TGTGCCAGCAGCTTTCATGCCCCAGGTGCAGATACGCAGTATTTT
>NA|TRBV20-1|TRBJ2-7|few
CSGQRSYEQYF
TGCAGTGGACAGCGCTCCTACGAGCAGTACTTC
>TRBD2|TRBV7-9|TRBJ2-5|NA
CASSLATLAGGRETQYF
TGTGCCAGCAGCTTAGCGACACTAGCGGGAGGGCGGGAGACCCAGTACTTC
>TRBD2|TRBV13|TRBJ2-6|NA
CAGSSLARGSSGANVLTF
TGTGCCGGCAGCTCACTAGCGAGAGGTAGTTCTGGGGCCAACGTCCTGACTTTC
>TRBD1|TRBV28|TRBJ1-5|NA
CASSPPGQGYFQPQHF
TGTGCCAGCAGTCCGCCGGGACAGGGGTATTTTCAGCCCCAGCATTTT
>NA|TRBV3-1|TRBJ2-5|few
CASSQLRDQETQYF
TGTGCCAGCAGCCAACTCCGGGATCAAGAGACCCAGTACTTC
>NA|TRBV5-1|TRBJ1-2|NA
CASSLGENYGYTF
TGCGCCAGCAGCTTGGGCGAGAACTATGGCTACACCTTC
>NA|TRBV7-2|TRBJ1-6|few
CASSRWGGGLESPLHF
TGTGCCAGCAGCAGATGGGGGGGAGGCTTAGAATCACCCCTCCACTTT
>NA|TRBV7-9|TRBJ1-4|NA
CASSNNRDGGEKLFF
TGTGCCAGCAGCAACAACAGGGATGGCGGTGAAAAACTGTTTTTT
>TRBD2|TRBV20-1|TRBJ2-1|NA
CSASPRLADEQFF
TGCAGTGCTAGCCCAAGACTAGCCGATGAGCAGTTCTTC
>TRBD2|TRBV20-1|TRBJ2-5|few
CSARVGTSGQETQYF
TGCAGTGCTAGAGTTGGGACTAGCGGCCAAGAGACCCAGTACTTC
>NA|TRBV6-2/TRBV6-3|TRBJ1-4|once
CASSYGAIEEKLFF
TGTGCCAGCAGTTACGGGGCGATAGAGGAAAAACTGTTTTTT
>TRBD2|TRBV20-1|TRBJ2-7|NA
CSARSSTSGMGDNEQYF
TGCAGTGCTCGATCCTCGACTAGCGGGATGGGCGACAATGAGCAGTACTTC
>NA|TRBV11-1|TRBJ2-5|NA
CASSLNAPDEQYF
TGTGCCAGCAGCTTGAACGCCCCCGATGAGCAGTACTTC
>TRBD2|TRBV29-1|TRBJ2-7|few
CSVAGTSGRAAYEQYF
TGCAGCGTAGCCGGGACTAGCGGGAGGGCGGCCTACGAGCAGTACTTC
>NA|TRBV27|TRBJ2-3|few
CASSPRGQTSTDTQYF
TGTGCCAGCAGCCCCCGAGGACAGACTAGCACAGATACGCAGTATTTT
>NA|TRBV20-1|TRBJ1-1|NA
CSAREGLNTEAFF
TGCAGTGCTAGGGAGGGGCTAAACACTGAAGCTTTCTTT
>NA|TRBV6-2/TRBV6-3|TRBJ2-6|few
CASSYLGVSGANVLTF
TGTGCCAGCAGTTACTTAGGGGTCTCTGGGGCCAACGTCCTGACTTTC
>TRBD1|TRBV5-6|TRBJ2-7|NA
CASSLGPGTGGEQYF
TGTGCCAGCAGCTTGGGCCCCGGGACAGGGGGCGAGCAGTACTTC